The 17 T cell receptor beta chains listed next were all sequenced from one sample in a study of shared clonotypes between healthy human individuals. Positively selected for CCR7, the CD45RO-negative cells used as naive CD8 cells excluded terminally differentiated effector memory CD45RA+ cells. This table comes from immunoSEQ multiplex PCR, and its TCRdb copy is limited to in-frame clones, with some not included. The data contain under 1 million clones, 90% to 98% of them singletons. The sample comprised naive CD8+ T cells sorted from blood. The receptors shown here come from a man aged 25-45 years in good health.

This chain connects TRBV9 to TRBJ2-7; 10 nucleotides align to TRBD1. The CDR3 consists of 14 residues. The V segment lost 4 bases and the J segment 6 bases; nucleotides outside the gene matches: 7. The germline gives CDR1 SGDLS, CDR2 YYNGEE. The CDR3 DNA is TGTGCCAGCAGCCGAGGAGACAGGGGGCCCGAGCAGTACTTC. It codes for CASSRGDRGPEQYF.

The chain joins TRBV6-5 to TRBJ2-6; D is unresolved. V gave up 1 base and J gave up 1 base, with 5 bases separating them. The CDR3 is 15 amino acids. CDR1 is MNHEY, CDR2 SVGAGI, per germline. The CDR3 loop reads CASSYLESGANVLTF. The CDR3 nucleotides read TGTGCCAGCAGTTACTTGGAGTCTGGGGCCAACGTCCTGACTTTC.

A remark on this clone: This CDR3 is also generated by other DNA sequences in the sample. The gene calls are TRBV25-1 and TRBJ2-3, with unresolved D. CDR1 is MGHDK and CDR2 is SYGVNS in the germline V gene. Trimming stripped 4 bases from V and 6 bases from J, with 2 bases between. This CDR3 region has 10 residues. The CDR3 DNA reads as TGTGCCAGCAGTGGTGATACGCAGTATTTT. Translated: CASSGDTQYF.

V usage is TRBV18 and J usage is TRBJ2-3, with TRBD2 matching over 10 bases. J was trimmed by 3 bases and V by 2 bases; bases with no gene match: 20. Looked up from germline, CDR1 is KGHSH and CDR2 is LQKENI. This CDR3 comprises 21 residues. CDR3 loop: CASSPFFQGARLAGETDTQYF. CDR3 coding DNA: TGTGCCAGCTCACCATTTTTCCAGGGGGCCAGGCTAGCGGGAGAGACAGATACGCAGTATTTT.

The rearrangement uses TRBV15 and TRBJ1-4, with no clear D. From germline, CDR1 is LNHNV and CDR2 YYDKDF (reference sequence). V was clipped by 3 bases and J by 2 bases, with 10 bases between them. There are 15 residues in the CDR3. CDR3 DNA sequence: TGTGCCACCAGCAGGGACCGGGTTACTAATGAAAAACTGTTTTTT. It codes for CATSRDRVTNEKLFF.

The CDR3 coding sequence is TGTGCCAGTGCCTGGGGGGTTATTAATGAAAAACTGTTTTTT. This gives the protein CASAWGVINEKLFF. J is TRBJ1-4 and V is TRBV2; weak D call: TRBD1 (5 bases). CDR3 length: 14 amino acids. Germline V gene lookup returns CDR1 SNHLY and CDR2 FYNNEI. V lost 9 bases, J lost 4 bases, and 15 bases lay in between.

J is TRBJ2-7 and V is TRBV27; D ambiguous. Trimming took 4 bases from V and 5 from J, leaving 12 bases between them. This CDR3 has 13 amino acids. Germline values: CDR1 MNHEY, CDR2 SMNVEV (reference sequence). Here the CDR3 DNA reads TGTGCCAGCAGTTCCCTTGGTAGAAACGAGCAGTACTTC. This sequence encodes CASSSLGRNEQYF.

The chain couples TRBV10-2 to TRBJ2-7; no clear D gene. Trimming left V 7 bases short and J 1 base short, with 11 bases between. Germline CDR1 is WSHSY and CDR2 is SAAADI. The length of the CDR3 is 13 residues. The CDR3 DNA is TGCGCCAGCAAGCCAACTAATTCCTACGAGCAGTACTTC. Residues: CASKPTNSYEQYF.

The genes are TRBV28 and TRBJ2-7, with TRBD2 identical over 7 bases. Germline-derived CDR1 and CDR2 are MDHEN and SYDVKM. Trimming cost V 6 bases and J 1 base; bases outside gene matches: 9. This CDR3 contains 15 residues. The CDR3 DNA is TGTGCCAGCAGCCAATCCCTAGCGGCTTCCTACGAGCAGTACTTC. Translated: CASSQSLAASYEQYF.

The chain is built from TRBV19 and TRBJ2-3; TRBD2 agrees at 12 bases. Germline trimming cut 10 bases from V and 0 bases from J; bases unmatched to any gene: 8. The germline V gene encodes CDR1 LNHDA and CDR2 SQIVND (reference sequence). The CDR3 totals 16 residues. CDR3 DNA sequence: TGTGCCACTAGCGGGAGGGCCTGGGTAAGCACAGATACGCAGTATTTT. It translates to CATSGRAWVSTDTQYF.

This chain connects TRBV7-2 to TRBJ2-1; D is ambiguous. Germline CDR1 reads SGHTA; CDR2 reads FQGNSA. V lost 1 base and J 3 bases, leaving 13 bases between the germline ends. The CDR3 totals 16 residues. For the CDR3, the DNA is TGTGCCAGCAGCTTAGATTCTAGTCCCAGCTACAATGAGCAGTTCTTC. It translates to CASSLDSSPSYNEQFF.

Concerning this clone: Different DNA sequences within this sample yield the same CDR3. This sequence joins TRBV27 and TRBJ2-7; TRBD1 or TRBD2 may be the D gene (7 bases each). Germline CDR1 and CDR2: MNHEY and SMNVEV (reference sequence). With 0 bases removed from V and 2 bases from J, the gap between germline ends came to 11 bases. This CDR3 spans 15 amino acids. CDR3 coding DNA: TGTGCCAGCAGTTTATCCAGGGGGGGGCCCTACGAGCAGTACTTC. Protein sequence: CASSLSRGGPYEQYF.

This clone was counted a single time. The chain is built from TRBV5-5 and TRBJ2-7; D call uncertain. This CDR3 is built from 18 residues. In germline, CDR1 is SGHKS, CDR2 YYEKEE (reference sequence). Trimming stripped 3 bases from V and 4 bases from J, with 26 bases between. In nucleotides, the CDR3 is TGTGCCAGCAGCTGGGTGTGGCCGCCCGACGCGTATAGTTACGAGCAGTACTTC. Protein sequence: CASSWVWPPDAYSYEQYF.

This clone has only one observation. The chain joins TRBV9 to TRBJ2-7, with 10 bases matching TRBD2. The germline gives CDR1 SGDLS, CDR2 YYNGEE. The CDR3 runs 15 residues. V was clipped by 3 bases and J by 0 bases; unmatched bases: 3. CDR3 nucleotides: TGTGCCAGCAGCGGGACTAGCGGCAACTCCTACGAGCAGTACTTC. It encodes CASSGTSGNSYEQYF. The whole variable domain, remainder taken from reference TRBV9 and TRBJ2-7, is DSGVTQTPKHLITATGQRVTLRCSPRSGDLSVYWYQQSLDQGLQFLIQYYNGEERAKGNILERFSAQQFPDLHSELNLSSLELGDSALYFCASSGTSGNSYEQYFGPGTRLTVT.

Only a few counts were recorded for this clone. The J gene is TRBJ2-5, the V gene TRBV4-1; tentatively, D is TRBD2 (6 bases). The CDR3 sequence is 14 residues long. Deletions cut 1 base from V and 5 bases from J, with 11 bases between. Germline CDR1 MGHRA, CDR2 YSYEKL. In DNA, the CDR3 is TGCGCCAGCAGCCAAGTAGCGGTGGGGGAGACCCAGTACTTC. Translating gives CASSQVAVGETQYF.

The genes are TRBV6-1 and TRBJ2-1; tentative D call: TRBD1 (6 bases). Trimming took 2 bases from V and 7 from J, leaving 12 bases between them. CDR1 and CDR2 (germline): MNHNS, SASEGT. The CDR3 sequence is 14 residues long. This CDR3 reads CASSERTELNEQFF. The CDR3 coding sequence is TGTGCCAGCAGTGAAAGGACAGAATTAAATGAGCAGTTCTTC.

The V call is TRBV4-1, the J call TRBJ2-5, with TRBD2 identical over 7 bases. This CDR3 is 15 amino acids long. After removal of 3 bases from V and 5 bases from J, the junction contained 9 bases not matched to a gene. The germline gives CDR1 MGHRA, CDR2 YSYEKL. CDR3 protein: CASSHPPGGRETQYF. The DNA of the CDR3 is TGCGCCAGCAGCCACCCCCCGGGAGGTAGGGAGACCCAGTACTTC.